These 28 T cell receptor beta chains were all obtained from the same sample, sequenced in a study of vaccination effects on CD4 cells after COVID-19. Antigen specificity for these receptors is unknown. It was after nine to eleven days of culture that CD4+ T cells were isolated. Assay: immunoSEQ multiplex PCR; the TCRdb copy retains only in-frame clones and omits some. The table lists around 26,000 clones, roughly 75% of them singletons. The starting material was CD4+ T cells from PBMCs cultured without peptide, obtained before COVID-19 vaccination. The receptors stem from a human donor who received a COVID-19 vaccine.

The CDR3 nucleotides are TGTGCCAGCAGTGAATCTCGACCAAACTCTGGAAACACCATATATTTT. It specifies CASSESRPNSGNTIYF. The rearrangement links TRBV25-1 to TRBJ1-3, with D unresolved. Germline-derived CDR1 and CDR2 are MGHDK and SYGVNS. V lost 1 base to trimming and J lost 0 bases, with 10 bases between them. The CDR3 has 16 amino acids.

V gene TRBV15 combines with J gene TRBJ2-7, with D possibly TRBD1 on 5 matching bases. The germline CDR1 and CDR2 sequences are LNHNV and YYDKDF (reference sequence). Trimming removed 0 bases at V and 4 bases at J, with 7 bases between. The CDR3 totals 13 residues. The CDR3 DNA sequence: TGTGCCACCAGCAGAGATAAGGGGTACGAGCAGTACTTC. Protein: CATSRDKGYEQYF.

This clone was seen a single time. This CDR3 is CASSYRRTNEKLFF. CDR3 nucleotide sequence: TGTGCCAGCAGTTATCGACGAACTAATGAAAAACTGTTTTTT. V and J are TRBV6-5 and TRBJ1-4; D unclear. V was cut by 3 bases and J by 1 base, with 6 bases left in between. CDR1 is MNHEY, CDR2 SVGAGI, per germline. The CDR3 has 14 residues.

The V gene is TRBV7-8, the J gene TRBJ1-2, with a tentative D call TRBD1 (6 bases). Trimming pared 5 bases from V and 0 bases from J, leaving 22 bases between. The CDR3 sequence is 18 residues long. Germline CDR1 is SGHVS and CDR2 is FQNEAQ. DNA of the CDR3: TGTGCCAGCAGCCCCGCCCCGGCAGGGGCACGAGCTAACTATGGCTACACCTTC. Encoded protein: CASSPAPAGARANYGYTF.

The chain uses TRBV7-9 and TRBJ1-1; 7 bases are shared with TRBD1. The CDR3 runs 15 residues. V gave up 4 bases and J gave up 6 bases; unmatched junction bases: 11. Germline lookup yields CDR1 SEHNR and CDR2 FQNEAQ (reference sequence). The CDR3: CASSSSDREGAEAFF. The CDR3 DNA follows: TGTGCCAGCAGCTCATCAGACAGGGAGGGGGCTGAAGCTTTCTTT.

V usage is TRBV6-5 and J usage is TRBJ1-1, with D hard to call. The germline V gene encodes CDR1 MNHEY and CDR2 SVGAGI. This CDR3 comprises 13 residues. V was shortened by 9 bases and J by 3 bases, with 14 bases between the two germline ends. The CDR3 region has the DNA TGTGCCAGTAGTCGGCTAGGTGACACTGAAGCTTTCTTT. Encoded protein: CASSRLGDTEAFF.

The chain combines TRBV2 with TRBJ2-3; no clear D gene. CDR1 SNHLY and CDR2 FYNNEI come from the germline V gene. V lost 11 bases and J lost 6, with 18 bases in between. This CDR3 has 13 amino acids. The CDR3 bases are TGTGCCCCCTCGGATCAGCCGCAGGATACGCAGTATTTT. This gives the protein CAPSDQPQDTQYF. The full variable domain, rest sourced from reference TRBV2 and TRBJ2-3, is EPEVTQTPSHQVTQMGQEVILRCVPISNHLYFYWYRQILGQKVEFLVSFYNNEISEKSEIFDDQFSVERPDGSNFTLKIRSTKLEDSAMYFCAPSDQPQDTQYFGPGTRLTVL.

The rearrangement uses TRBV18 and TRBJ2-5, with 7 bases identical to TRBD2. Germline V lookup: CDR1 KGHSH, CDR2 LQKENI. The CDR3 is made up of 14 amino acids. The V segment lost 0 bases and the J segment 5 bases; nucleotides outside the gene matches: 3. DNA for the CDR3: TGTGCCAGCTCACCACCGACTAGCCGGGAGACCCAGTACTTC. This codes for CASSPPTSRETQYF.

The rearrangement uses TRBV30 and TRBJ2-1; the match to TRBD1 covers 10 bases. The CDR3 has 13 residues. J was trimmed by 2 bases and V by 6 bases; bases with no gene match: 1. Germline V lookup: CDR1 GTSNPN, CDR2 SVGIG (reference sequence). The CDR3 region has the DNA TGTGCCTGCGGGACAGGGGCCTACAATGAGCAGTTCTTC. It codes for CACGTGAYNEQFF.

The chain links TRBV29-1 to TRBJ2-5, with D unclear. The germline V gene encodes CDR1 SQVTM and CDR2 ANQGSEA. The CDR3 covers 12 residues. With 4 bases removed from V and 4 bases from J, the gap between germline ends came to 10 bases. CDR3 nucleotide sequence: TGCAGCGTTGGTAGTGGCGGAGAGACCCAGTACTTC. Its protein product is CSVGSGGETQYF.

V and J are TRBV15 and TRBJ1-1; no firm D call. The CDR3 spans 13 residues. V was cut by 3 bases and J by 14 bases, with 19 bases left in between. Germline values: CDR1 LNHNV, CDR2 YYDKDF (reference sequence). As DNA, the CDR3 is TGTGCCACCAGCAGCCCGGAGAGGCGAAAGCTGTTCTTT. Encoded protein: CATSSPERRKLFF.

The rearrangement uses TRBV9 and TRBJ2-3; possibly TRBD2 for D (5 bases). This CDR3 region has 14 residues. Trimming removed 0 bases at V and 6 bases at J, with 11 bases between. In germline, CDR1 is SGDLS, CDR2 YYNGEE. The CDR3 DNA reads as TGTGCCAGCAGCGTAGGGGGAGCCTCCGATACGCAGTATTTT. It codes for CASSVGGASDTQYF. Based on the CDR3 plus reference TRBV9 and TRBJ2-3, the full variable domain is DSGVTQTPKHLITATGQRVTLRCSPRSGDLSVYWYQQSLDQGLQFLIQYYNGEERAKGNILERFSAQQFPDLHSELNLSSLELGDSALYFCASSVGGASDTQYFGPGTRLTVL.

The V gene is TRBV3-1 (or the pseudogene TRBV3-2), the J gene TRBJ2-2, with D tentatively TRBD1 or TRBD2 (5 bases each). CDR1 and CDR2 from the germline V gene are LGHDT and YNNKEL (reference sequence). The V and J ends lost 6 bases and 4 bases respectively, with 12 bases between them. The CDR3 contains 14 residues. DNA of the CDR3: TGTGCCAGCAGTCGACCTGGGGGCACCGGGGAGCTGTTTTTT. Its protein product is CASSRPGGTGELFF.

This clone has only a few counts. The V and J genes are TRBV9 and TRBJ1-3; 8 nucleotides line up with TRBD1. The germline V gene encodes CDR1 SGDLS and CDR2 YYNGEE. The CDR3 sequence is 15 residues long. Losses at the gene ends were 2 bases for V and 2 bases for J; bases not matched to a gene: 3. The CDR3 reads CASSVQTGAGNTIYF. CDR3 sequence (DNA): TGTGCCAGCAGCGTCCAGACAGGGGCTGGAAACACCATATATTTT.

V and J are TRBV27 and TRBJ2-1; perhaps TRBD2 as D (5 bases). The CDR3 runs 13 residues. Trimming removed 7 bases from V and 4 bases from J, with 11 bases in between. Germline V lookup: CDR1 MNHEY, CDR2 SMNVEV (reference sequence). This chain's CDR3 is CASKSGNYNEQFF. The DNA for the CDR3 is TGTGCCAGCAAGAGCGGAAATTACAATGAGCAGTTCTTC.

The chain recombines TRBV6-5 with TRBJ2-7; possible D gene TRBD1, 5 bases. The germline V gene encodes CDR1 MNHEY and CDR2 SVGAGI. The CDR3 runs 11 residues. V lost 7 bases and J 4 bases, leaving 8 bases between the germline ends. The CDR3 loop reads CASIQGYEQYF. The CDR3 coding sequence is TGTGCCAGCATCCAGGGTTACGAGCAGTACTTC.

This sequence joins TRBV19 and TRBJ2-1, with a possible D match to TRBD1 (6 bases). The length of the CDR3 is 15 residues. Trimming pared 3 bases from V and 9 bases from J, leaving 18 bases between. Germline CDR1 and CDR2: LNHDA and SQIVND (reference sequence). The DNA for the CDR3 is TGTGCCAGTAGTATTTGGGGGCGTCGGTTTGGTGAGCAGTTCTTC. It is translated as CASSIWGRRFGEQFF.

The J gene is TRBJ2-1, the V gene TRBV6-2 or TRBV6-3; the match to TRBD2 covers 14 bases. V lost 3 bases, J lost 9 bases, and 13 bases stayed unmatched. This CDR3 has 18 amino acids. Germline CDR1 and CDR2: MNHEY and SVGEGT. CDR3: CASSYRGETSGRAREQFF. CDR3 bases: TGTGCCAGCAGTTATAGGGGTGAGACTAGCGGGAGGGCCCGTGAGCAGTTCTTC.

The rearrangement links TRBV4-1 to TRBJ1-4; TRBD1 might be the D (6 bases). There are 16 residues in the CDR3. The V and J ends lost 1 base and 4 bases respectively, with 13 bases between them. Germline lookup yields CDR1 MGHRA and CDR2 YSYEKL. The chain's CDR3 is CASSQGGRIYNEKLFF. Here the CDR3 DNA reads TGCGCCAGCAGCCAAGGGGGGCGGATCTATAATGAAAAACTGTTTTTT.

The V and J genes are TRBV30 and TRBJ1-2; no firm D call. V lost 1 base, J lost 4 bases, and 7 bases lay in between. The CDR3 loop spans 12 amino acids. CDR1 and CDR2 (germline): GTSNPN, SVGIG (reference sequence). In DNA, the CDR3 is TGTGCCTGGAGTGGGTCCGGCTATGGCTACACCTTC. Residues: CAWSGSGYGYTF.

This chain uses TRBV7-3 with TRBJ2-7; D is undetermined. This CDR3 spans 13 amino acids. Per the germline V gene, CDR1 is SGHTA and CDR2 is FQGTGA. Trimming pared 0 bases from V and 5 bases from J, leaving 8 bases between. In DNA, the CDR3 is TGTGCCAGCAGCTTAACAAGATCCGACGAGCAGTACTTC. Its translation: CASSLTRSDEQYF.

The chain employs TRBV18 and TRBJ2-3; 7 positions agree with TRBD1. Germline loops: CDR1 KGHSH, CDR2 LQKENI. The junction had 12 bases not matched to a gene; V was cut back by 6 bases and J by 0 bases. The CDR3 consists of 17 residues. The DNA for the CDR3 is TGTGCCAGCTCCCATTCGGGCAGGGGGTATAGCACAGATACGCAGTATTTT. Residues: CASSHSGRGYSTDTQYF.

V is TRBV28 and J is TRBJ2-3; 15 bases are shared with TRBD2. In germline, CDR1 is MDHEN, CDR2 SYDVKM. V trimming: 5 bases; J trimming: 9 bases; junction bases outside the gene matches: 18. The CDR3 consists of 19 residues. CDR3 coding DNA: TGTGCCAGCAGTAACATCCCGGGGACTAGCGGGAGGTTAGGCAGGACGCAGTATTTT. Translating gives CASSNIPGTSGRLGRTQYF. Complete variable domain (other parts from reference TRBV28 and TRBJ2-3): DVKVTQSSRYLVKRTGEKVFLECVQDMDHENMFWYRQDPGLGLRLIYFSYDVKMKEKGDIPEGYSVSREKKERFSLILESASTNQTSMYLCASSNIPGTSGRLGRTQYFGPGTRLTVL.

The CDR3 region has the DNA TGTGCCATCTCGAACCACAGGGGGCGCGGTGTGGATACGCAGTATTTT. It specifies CAISNHRGRGVDTQYF. The V call is TRBV10-3, the J call TRBJ2-3; 9 positions match TRBD1. Trimming at V came to 8 bases and at J to 6 bases, leaving 15 bases not matched to a gene. The CDR3 is 16 amino acids. CDR1 and CDR2 from the germline V gene are ENHRY and SYGVKD.

The J gene is TRBJ2-5, the V gene TRBV13; 11 positions agree with TRBD2. Germline assignment: CDR1 PRHDT and CDR2 FYEKMQ (reference sequence). Trimming removed 4 bases from V and 2 bases from J; junction bases left unmatched: 6. This CDR3 is 16 amino acids long. The CDR3 loop is CASSSGTSGLQETQYF. The CDR3 DNA reads as TGTGCCAGCAGCTCTGGGACTAGCGGACTGCAAGAGACCCAGTACTTC.

The chain employs TRBV30 and TRBJ2-7, with D perhaps matching TRBD1 or TRBD2 (5 bases each). The CDR3 loop spans 12 amino acids. Germline-derived CDR1 and CDR2 are GTSNPN and SVGIG (reference sequence). Here the CDR3 reads CASGRTSYEQYF. DNA for the CDR3: TGTGCGTCGGGACGGACTTCCTACGAGCAGTACTTC.

V usage is TRBV5-5 and J usage is TRBJ2-7; D is perhaps TRBD1 (6 bases). This CDR3 comprises 15 residues. Between the trimmed V and J ends, which lost 2 bases and 3 bases, there was a span of 15 bases. Germline CDR1 is SGHKS and CDR2 is YYEKEE (reference sequence). The CDR3 DNA is TGTGCCAGCAGCTTTGGGGCCGGGACAAACTACGAGCAGTACTTC. It encodes CASSFGAGTNYEQYF.

The genes are TRBV5-1 and TRBJ2-3; 8 nucleotides match TRBD1. V lost 0 bases and J lost 6; bases outside the gene matches: 6. The CDR3 has 15 residues. The germline CDR1 and CDR2 sequences are SGHRS and YFSETQ. CDR3 loop: CASSLADRAGDTQYF. For the CDR3, the DNA is TGCGCCAGCAGCTTGGCGGACAGGGCTGGGGATACGCAGTATTTT.